Included here is one T cell receptor (beta chain) sequence, with context. The CDR3 consists of 16 residues. Germline V gene data show CDR1 as MNHNY and CDR2 as SVGAGI (reference sequence). With 0 bases clipped from V and 4 bases from J, the junction kept 6 bases outside the gene matches. The data belong to a study of T cell responses to AZD1222 COVID-19 vaccine. Profiled with immunoSEQ multiplex PCR; TCRdb holds only in-frame clones, not every one. The sample includes tens of thousands of clones, around nine tenths of them seen just once. The sequences come from peripheral blood, collected 28 days after the second AZD1222 dose. This TCR derives from an adult who received the AZD1222 COVID-19 vaccine. The rearrangement joins TRBV6-6 to TRBJ1-3; 7 bases are a match to TRBD1. The CDR3 loop is CASSYSTGRSGNTIYF. Written as DNA, the CDR3 is TGTGCCAGCAGTTACTCGACAGGGCGCTCCGGAAACACCATATATTTT.